This entry lists 5 T cell receptor beta chains sequenced from one sample in a study of monozygotic twins with inflammatory bowel disease. TCRdb re-called the 5' RACE reads and shows each CDR3 protein once, DNA omitted. The sample shows 300,000 to 350,000 distinct CDR3 sequences, and around 2% sits with its ten largest clones. Sequencing input: blood. These receptors came from a human donor with ulcerative colitis or Crohn's disease, or a healthy co-twin of an affected twin (not recorded which).

The CDR3 sequence is CASSLGRGQETQYF. The chain carries TRBV7-2 and TRBJ2-5. Germline loops: CDR1 SGHTA, CDR2 FQGNSA. This CDR3 is 14 amino acids long.

The V and J genes are TRBV27 and TRBJ2-2; TCRdb's assignment of TRBD1 cannot be checked, as there is no DNA. The CDR3 runs to 13 residues. Germline lookup yields CDR1 MNHEY and CDR2 SMNVEV (reference sequence). The CDR3 spells CASPGWGTGELFF.

V and J are TRBV20-1 and TRBJ2-5; without DNA, the TCRdb call of TRBD2 cannot be checked. The CDR3 runs to 11 residues. The germline gives CDR1 DFQATT, CDR2 SNEGSKA (reference sequence). CDR3 residues: CSAKGSETQYF.

This sequence joins TRBV7-6 and TRBJ2-1; TCRdb returns TRBD2, unconfirmable since there is no DNA. Germline CDR1 is SGHVS and CDR2 is FNYEAQ. The CDR3 has 16 residues. CDR3 protein: CASSLGGTTRYNEQFF.

The chain recombines TRBV15 with TRBJ2-1; TCRdb's D call of TRBD1 is untestable without DNA. This CDR3 is 15 amino acids long. CDR1 is LNHNV, CDR2 YYDKDF, per germline (reference sequence). The CDR3 reads CATSRDPDRANEQFF.